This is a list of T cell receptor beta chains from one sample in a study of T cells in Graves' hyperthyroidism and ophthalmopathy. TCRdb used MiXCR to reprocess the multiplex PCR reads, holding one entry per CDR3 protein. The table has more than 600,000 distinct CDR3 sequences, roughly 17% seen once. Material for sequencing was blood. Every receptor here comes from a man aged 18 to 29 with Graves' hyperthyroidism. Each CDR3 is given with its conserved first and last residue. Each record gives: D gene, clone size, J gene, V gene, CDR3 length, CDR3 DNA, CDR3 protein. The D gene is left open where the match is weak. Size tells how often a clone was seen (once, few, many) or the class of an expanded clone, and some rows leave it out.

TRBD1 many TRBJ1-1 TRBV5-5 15 TGTGCCAGCAGCTTGTCAGGGGGTAGGGACACTGAAGCTTTCTTT CASSLSGGRDTEAFF
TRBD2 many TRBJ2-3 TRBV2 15 TGTGCCAGCAGTGAAGGAGCGGGAGTTGGAGATACGCAGTATTTT CASSEGAGVGDTQYF
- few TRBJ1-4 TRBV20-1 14 TGCAGTGCTAAAAGACCTACTGGTAATGAAAAACTGTTTTTT CSAKRPTGNEKLFF
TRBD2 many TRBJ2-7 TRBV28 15 TGTGCCAGCAGCCGCCCTAGCGGGGGAACCTACGAGCAGTACTTC CASSRPSGGTYEQYF
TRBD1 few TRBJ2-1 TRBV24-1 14 TGTGCCACCAGTGCCCGGACAGGACGGAATGAGCAGTTCTTC CATSARTGRNEQFF
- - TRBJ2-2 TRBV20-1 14 TGCAGTGCTAGACGGGGGCTCGGATCCGGGGAGCTGTTTTTT CSARRGLGSGELFF
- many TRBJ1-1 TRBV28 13 TGTGCCAGCAGTTTTATCACTGGGGCTGAAGCTTTCTTT CASSFITGAEAFF
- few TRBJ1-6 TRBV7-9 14 TGTGCCAGCAGCCACGGACAGAATAATTCACCCCTCCACTTT CASSHGQNNSPLHF
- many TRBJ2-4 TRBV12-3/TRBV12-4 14 TGTGCCAGCACAGCAGGACGCCGGGCATACATTCAGTACTTC CASTAGRRAYIQYF
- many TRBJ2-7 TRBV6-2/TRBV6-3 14 TGTGCCAGCAGTTACTCGGACAGTTCCTACGAGCAGTACTTC CASSYSDSSYEQYF
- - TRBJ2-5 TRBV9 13 TGTGCCAGCAGTGTGGCTAGCAGTAAGACCCAGTACTTC CASSVASSKTQYF
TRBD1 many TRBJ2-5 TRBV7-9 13 TGTGCCAGCAGCGACAGGGGTTCGGAGACCCAGTACTTC CASSDRGSETQYF
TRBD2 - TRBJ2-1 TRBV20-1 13 TGCAGTGCGAGGCTAGCGGAGTACAATGAGCAGTTCTTC CSARLAEYNEQFF
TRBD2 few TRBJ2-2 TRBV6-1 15 TGTGCCAGCAGTCGACTAGCGGGAAATGCCGGGGAGCTGTTTTTT CASSRLAGNAGELFF
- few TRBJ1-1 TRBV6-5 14 TGTGCCAGCAGTTACTGGGGGGCGGACACTGAAGCTTTCTTT CASSYWGADTEAFF
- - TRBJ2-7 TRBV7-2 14 TGTGCCAGCAGCTTAGGGGATTACCGATCGGAGCAGTACTTC CASSLGDYRSEQYF
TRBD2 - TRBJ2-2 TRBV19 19 TGTGCCAGTAGTATAAGACTAGCGGGAGGGCCTACCGACACCGGGGAGCTGTTTTTT CASSIRLAGGPTDTGELFF
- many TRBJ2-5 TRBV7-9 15 TGTGCCAGCAGCTTAATCCGTAAGGCCCGGGAGACCCAGTACTTC CASSLIRKARETQYF
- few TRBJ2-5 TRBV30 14 TGTGCCTGGAGTGTGGGGGCAGCTCAAGAGACCCAGTACTTC CAWSVGAAQETQYF
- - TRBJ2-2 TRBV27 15 TGTGCCAGCAGTCCCTTGACGATGGGCGCCGGGGAGCTGTTTTTT CASSPLTMGAGELFF
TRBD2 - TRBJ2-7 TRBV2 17 TGTGCCAGCAGGAGAGGGACTAGCGGGAGGGCGAGGGACGAGCAGTACTTC CASRRGTSGRARDEQYF
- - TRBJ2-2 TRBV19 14 TGTGCCAGTAGTTGGGAGCCGAACACCGGGGAGCTGTTTTTT CASSWEPNTGELFF
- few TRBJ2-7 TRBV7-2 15 TGTGCCAGCAGCTTAATGCTTCCAAGCTCCTACGAGCAGTACTTC CASSLMLPSSYEQYF
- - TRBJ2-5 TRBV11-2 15 TGCGCCAGCAGCCAAGACCGCGGGACTCTAGAGACCCAGTGCTTC CASSQDRGTLETQCF
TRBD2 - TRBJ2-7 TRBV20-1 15 TGCAGTGCTAGTCCGTCCGCTAGCGGGAGTGACGAGCAGTACTTC CSASPSASGSDEQYF
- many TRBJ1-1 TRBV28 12 TGTGCCAGCAGCGTGGCCCTTTCTGAAGCTTTCTTT CASSVALSEAFF
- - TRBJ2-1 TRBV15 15 TGTGCCACCAGCAGAGATGCGGGATCCTACAATGAGCAGTTCTTC CATSRDAGSYNEQFF
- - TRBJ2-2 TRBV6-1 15 TGTGCCAGCAGCTTAAGCAAGTCGGAGGCCTGGGGACTGTTTTTT CASSLSKSEAWGLFF
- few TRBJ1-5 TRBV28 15 TGTGCCAGCAGTTTGGTGAACTATAGCAATCAGCCCCAGCATTTT CASSLVNYSNQPQHF